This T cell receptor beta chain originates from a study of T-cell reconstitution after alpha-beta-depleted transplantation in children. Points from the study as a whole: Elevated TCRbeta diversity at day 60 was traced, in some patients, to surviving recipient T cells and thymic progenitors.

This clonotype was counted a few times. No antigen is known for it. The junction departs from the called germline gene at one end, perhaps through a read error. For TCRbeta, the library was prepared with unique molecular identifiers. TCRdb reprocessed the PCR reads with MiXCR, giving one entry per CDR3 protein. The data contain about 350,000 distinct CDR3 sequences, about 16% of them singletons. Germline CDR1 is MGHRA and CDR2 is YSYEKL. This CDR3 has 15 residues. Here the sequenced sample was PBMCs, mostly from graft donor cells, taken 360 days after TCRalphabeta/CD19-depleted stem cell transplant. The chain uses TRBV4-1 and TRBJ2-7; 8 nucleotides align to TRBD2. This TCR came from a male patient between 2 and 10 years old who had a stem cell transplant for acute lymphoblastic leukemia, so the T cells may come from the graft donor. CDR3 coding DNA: TGCGCCAGCAGCCAAGAAGGGACTGCCGGGACTAGGGTAAACTTC. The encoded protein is CASSQEGTAGTRVNF.